This TCR beta chain was documented in a study of blood T cell repertoires in COVID-19. Study-level information: The study drew acute and convalescent COVID-19 samples from the United States, Italy and Spain. Sample material is recorded as cDNA or gDNA derived from T cells, B-cell-depleted T cells, or PBMCs.

Study processing details: Estimated nucleated cell counts came from reference gene primer amplification. The repertoire was sequenced with immunoSEQ multiplex PCR; TCRdb's copy has only in-frame clones and lacks some. V and J calls and clone size are copied from that table; D and trimming were computed from the DNA. The table has around 130,000 clones, roughly 75% seen once; the top ten hold about a sixth. Deletions cut 5 bases from V and 7 bases from J, with 14 bases between. The CDR3 is made up of 14 amino acids. Germline CDR1 reads LGHNA; CDR2 reads YSLEER. The TCR was taken from a man aged 55 to 70 with active or convalescent COVID-19. The J gene is TRBJ2-2, the V gene TRBV4-3; the D gene is possibly TRBD1 (8 bases). The sample was peripheral blood. The CDR3 sequence: CASSGQGGHGELFF. CDR3 bases: TGCGCCAGCAGCGGACAGGGAGGGCACGGGGAGCTGTTTTTT.